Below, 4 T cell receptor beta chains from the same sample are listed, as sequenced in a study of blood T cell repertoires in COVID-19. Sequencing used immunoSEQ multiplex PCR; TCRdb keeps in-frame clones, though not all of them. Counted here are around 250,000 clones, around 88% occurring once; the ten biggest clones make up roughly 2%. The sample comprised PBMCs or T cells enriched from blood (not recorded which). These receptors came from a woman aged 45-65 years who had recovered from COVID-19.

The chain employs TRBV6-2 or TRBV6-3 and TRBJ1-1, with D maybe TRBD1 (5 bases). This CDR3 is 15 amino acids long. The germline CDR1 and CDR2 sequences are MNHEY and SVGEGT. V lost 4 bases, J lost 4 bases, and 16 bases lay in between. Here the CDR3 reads CASSSPGEGRTEAFF. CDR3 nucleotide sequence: TGTGCCAGCAGTTCCCCCGGGGAGGGGCGCACTGAAGCTTTCTTT.

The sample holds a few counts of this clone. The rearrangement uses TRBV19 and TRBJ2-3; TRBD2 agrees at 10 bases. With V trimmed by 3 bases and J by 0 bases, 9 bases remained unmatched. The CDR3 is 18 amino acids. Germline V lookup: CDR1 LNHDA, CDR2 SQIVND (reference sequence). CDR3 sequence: CASSMGPTSGESTDTQYF. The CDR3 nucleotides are TGTGCCAGTAGTATGGGCCCCACTAGCGGGGAAAGCACAGATACGCAGTATTTT.

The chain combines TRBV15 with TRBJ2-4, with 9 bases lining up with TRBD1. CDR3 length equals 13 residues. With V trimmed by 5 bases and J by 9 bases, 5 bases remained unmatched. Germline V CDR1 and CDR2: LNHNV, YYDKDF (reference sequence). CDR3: CATSEGQGVIQYF. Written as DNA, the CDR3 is TGTGCCACCAGCGAGGGACAGGGTGTCATTCAGTACTTC.

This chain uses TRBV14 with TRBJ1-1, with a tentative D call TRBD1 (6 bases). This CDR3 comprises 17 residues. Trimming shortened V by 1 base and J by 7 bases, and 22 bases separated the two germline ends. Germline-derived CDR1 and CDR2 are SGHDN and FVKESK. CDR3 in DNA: TGTGCCAGCAGCCAAGGAGTAACAGGGTGGTTAAGCGGTGAAGCTTTCTTT. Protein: CASSQGVTGWLSGEAFF.